This TCR beta chain was recorded in a study of radiation and T cells in renal cell carcinoma. Overall study results and limits: No pretreatment tumor biopsies were available for baseline clonotypes. Top tumor clonotypes rose in blood 2 weeks post-radiation, then contracted.

Time point given: blood 2 weeks post-SBRT. Documented treatment: 15 Gy SBRT to primary tumor, nephrectomy 4 weeks later. Blood was sampled at baseline, 2 weeks and 4 weeks after SBRT. Sequenced by immunoSEQ multiplex PCR; TCRdb stores in-frame clones only, minus some. Of around 120,000 clones in the sample, about 81% were seen once. A note on this clone: Antigen: not known.

V was shortened by 4 bases and J by 3 bases, with 15 bases between the two germline ends. CDR3 length: 15 residues. The germline CDR1 and CDR2 sequences are MNHEY and SMNVEV (reference sequence). Material: blood, obtained from a patient whose treatment included radiotherapy and nephrectomy. This receptor was obtained from a woman in her sixties or seventies with renal cell carcinoma. The chain carries TRBV27 and TRBJ1-2, with a tentative D call TRBD1 (5 bases). CDR3 sequence (DNA): TGTGCCAGCAGTTCTCTCTCAGACAGCCACTATGGCTACACCTTC. This sequence encodes CASSSLSDSHYGYTF.